This TCR beta chain was recorded in a study of T cells after yellow fever vaccination. About the research overall: Low-cell-number fractions underwent preparation using SMART-Seq v4 Ultra Low Input.

This clonotype was counted a few times. MiXCR was run by TCRdb on the 5' RACE reads, yielding one entry per CDR3 protein. This sample has 340,000 or so distinct CDR3 sequences, with 12% found just once. Losses at the gene ends were 5 bases for V and 0 bases for J; bases not matched to a gene: 5. The CDR3 has 15 residues. Per the germline V gene, CDR1 is SGHRS and CDR2 is YFSETQ. Here the sequenced sample was CD4+ T cells sorted from PBMCs, taken 15 days after the yellow fever booster vaccination. This TCR was recovered from a man in his late teens or twenties who received the YFV17D yellow fever vaccine. V and J are TRBV5-1 and TRBJ2-5; TRBD2 matches 9 bases. CDR3 bases: TGCGCCAGCAGACTAGCGGGCGTGAACCAAGAGACCCAGTACTTC. Its translation is CASRLAGVNQETQYF.